Sequencing of this T cell receptor beta chain was carried out in a study of T cells in women clearing cervical HPV infection. On the study more broadly: Case blood was drawn when the lesion was first found; control blood after infection became undetectable.

Germline V gives CDR1 SGHTS, CDR2 YDEGEE. The V segment lost 4 bases and the J segment 0 bases; nucleotides outside the gene matches: 2. The CDR3 totals 15 residues. Concerning this clone: Coverage ceases 3 residues before the CDR3 finishes, and the germline J gene fills in the end.

The protocol was immunoSEQ multiplex PCR, while the TCRdb copy is restricted to in-frame clones and leaves out a portion. This sample lists around 21,000 clones; its ten largest clones have 16%. This clonotype was sampled from a woman aged 18 to 75 with a cervical HPV16 infection that either progressed to CIN3+ or cleared (not recorded which). Sequencing was done on a sample of blood buffy coat. The V call is TRBV5-8, the J call TRBJ2-3; 10 bases fit TRBD2. Partial CDR3 DNA: TGTGCCAGCAGCCCGGGACTAGCGAGCACAGATACG. Translating gives CASSPGLASTDT. The CDR3 in its entirety is CASSPGLASTDTQYF.